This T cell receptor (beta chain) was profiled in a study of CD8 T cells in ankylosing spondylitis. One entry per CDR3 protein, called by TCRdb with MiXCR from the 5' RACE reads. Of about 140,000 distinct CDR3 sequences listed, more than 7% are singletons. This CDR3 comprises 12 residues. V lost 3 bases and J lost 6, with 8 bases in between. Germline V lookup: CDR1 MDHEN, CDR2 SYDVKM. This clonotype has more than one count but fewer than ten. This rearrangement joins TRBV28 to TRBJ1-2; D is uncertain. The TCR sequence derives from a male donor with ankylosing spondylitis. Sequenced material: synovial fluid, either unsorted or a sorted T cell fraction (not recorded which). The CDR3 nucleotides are TGTGCCAGCAGTTTCCTCATGAATGGCTACACCTTC. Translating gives CASSFLMNGYTF.